This TCR beta chain comes out of a study of vaccination and CD4 T cells after COVID-19. Study-wide background: Stimulation of the cells used overlapping spike peptide pools from SARS-CoV-2 and from the common cold coronaviruses HCoV-NL63, HCoV-OC43 and HCoV-229E.

This clonotype was picked up a small number of times. What it binds is not known. Treatment: approximately nine-day PBMC culture with coronavirus spike peptide pools or control peptides (ViraFEST assay). CD4+ T-cell collection from the unexposed donor predated the COVID-19 pandemic (2011-2018). Whole-study results and caveats: Spike mono-reactivity held for 304 of 307 vaccine-specific clones in convalescent patients.

The Oncomine TCR Beta short-read assay sequenced DNA from cultured CD4+ T cells. Each CDR3 protein is one row after TCRdb ran MiXCR on the PCR reads. The repertoire holds thousands of distinct CDR3 sequences, with approximately 55% as singletons. V was pared by 5 bases and J by 1 base, with 12 bases between. CDR1 and CDR2 (germline): SGHTA, FQGNSA. The CDR3 length is 15 residues. The TCR sequence derives from a human donor in good health. Input material: CD4+ T cells from blood, cultured in vitro. The V gene is TRBV7-2, the J gene TRBJ1-5; TRBD1 might be the D (5 bases). The chain's CDR3 is CASSPGGLSNQPQHF. CDR3 coding DNA: TGTGCCAGCAGCCCTGGGGGTCTCAGCAATCAGCCCCAGCATTTT.